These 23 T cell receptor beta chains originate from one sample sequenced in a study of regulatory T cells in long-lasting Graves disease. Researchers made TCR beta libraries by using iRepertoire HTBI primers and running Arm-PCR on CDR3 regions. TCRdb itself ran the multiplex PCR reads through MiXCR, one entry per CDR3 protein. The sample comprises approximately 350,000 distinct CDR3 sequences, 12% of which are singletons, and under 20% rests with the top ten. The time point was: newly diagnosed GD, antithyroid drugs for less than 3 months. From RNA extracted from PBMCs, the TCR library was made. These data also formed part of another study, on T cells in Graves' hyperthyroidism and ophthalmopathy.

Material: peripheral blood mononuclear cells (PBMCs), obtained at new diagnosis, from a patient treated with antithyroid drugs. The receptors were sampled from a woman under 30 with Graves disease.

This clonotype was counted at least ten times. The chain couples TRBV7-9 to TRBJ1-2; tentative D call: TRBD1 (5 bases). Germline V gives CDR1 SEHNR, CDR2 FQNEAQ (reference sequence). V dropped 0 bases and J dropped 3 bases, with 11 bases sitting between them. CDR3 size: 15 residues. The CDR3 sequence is CASSLAQTVYYGYTF. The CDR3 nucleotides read TGTGCCAGCAGCTTAGCGCAGACAGTTTACTATGGCTACACCTTC.

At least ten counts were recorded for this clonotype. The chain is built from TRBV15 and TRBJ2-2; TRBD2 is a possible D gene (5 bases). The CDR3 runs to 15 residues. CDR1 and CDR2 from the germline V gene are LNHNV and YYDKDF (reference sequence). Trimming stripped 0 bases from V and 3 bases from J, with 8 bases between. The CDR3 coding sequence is TGTGCCACCAGCAGAGAACGGGGAGACACCGGGGAGCTGTTTTTT. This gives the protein CATSRERGDTGELFF.

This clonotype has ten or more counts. The CDR3 is CASSFGGGFNVEQFF. CDR3 coding DNA: TGTGCCAGCAGTTTCGGGGGAGGGTTCAATGTTGAGCAGTTCTTC. This chain joins TRBV27 and TRBJ2-1; 7 positions agree with TRBD2. Trimming removed 3 bases from V and 9 bases from J; junction bases left unmatched: 11. This CDR3 has 15 residues. The germline V gene has CDR1 MNHEY and CDR2 SMNVEV (reference sequence).

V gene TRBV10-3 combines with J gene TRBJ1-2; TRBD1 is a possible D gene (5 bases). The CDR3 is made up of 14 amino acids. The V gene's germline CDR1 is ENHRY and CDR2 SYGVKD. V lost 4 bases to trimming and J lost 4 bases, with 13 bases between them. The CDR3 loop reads CAISAGTSGYGYTF. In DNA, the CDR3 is TGTGCCATCAGTGCTGGGACCTCGGGCTATGGCTACACCTTC.

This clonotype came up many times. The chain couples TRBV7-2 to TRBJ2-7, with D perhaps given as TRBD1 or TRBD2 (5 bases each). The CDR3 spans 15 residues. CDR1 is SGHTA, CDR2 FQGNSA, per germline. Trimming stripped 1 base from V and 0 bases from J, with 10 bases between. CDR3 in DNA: TGTGCCAGCAGCTTAGTCGCAGGGACCTCCTACGAGCAGTACTTC. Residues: CASSLVAGTSYEQYF. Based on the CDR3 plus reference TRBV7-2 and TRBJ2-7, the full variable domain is GAGVSQSPSNKVTEKGKDVELRCDPISGHTALYWYRQSLGQGLEFLIYFQGNSAPDKSGLPSDRFSAERTGGSVSTLTIQRTQQEDSAVYLCASSLVAGTSYEQYFGPGTRLTVT.

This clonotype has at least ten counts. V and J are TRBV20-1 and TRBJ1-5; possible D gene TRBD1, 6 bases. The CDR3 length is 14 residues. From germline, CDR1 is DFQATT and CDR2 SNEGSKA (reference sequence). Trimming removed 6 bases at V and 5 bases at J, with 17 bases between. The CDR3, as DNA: TGCAGTGCAACACCCGGGACACACTATCAGCCCCAGCATTTT. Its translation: CSATPGTHYQPQHF.

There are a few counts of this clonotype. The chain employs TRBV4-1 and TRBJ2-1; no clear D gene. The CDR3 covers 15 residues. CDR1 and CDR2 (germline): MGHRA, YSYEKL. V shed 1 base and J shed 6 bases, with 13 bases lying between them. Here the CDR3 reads CASSQVTSGPNEQFF. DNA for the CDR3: TGCGCCAGCAGCCAAGTAACATCAGGACCCAATGAGCAGTTCTTC.

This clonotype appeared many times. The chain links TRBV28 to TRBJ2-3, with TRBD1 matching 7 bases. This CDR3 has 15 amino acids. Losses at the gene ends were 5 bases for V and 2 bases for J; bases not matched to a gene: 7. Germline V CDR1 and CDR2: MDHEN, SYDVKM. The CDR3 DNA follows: TGTGCCAGCAGTACCCGGGACAGACTCACAGATACGCAGTATTTT. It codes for CASSTRDRLTDTQYF.

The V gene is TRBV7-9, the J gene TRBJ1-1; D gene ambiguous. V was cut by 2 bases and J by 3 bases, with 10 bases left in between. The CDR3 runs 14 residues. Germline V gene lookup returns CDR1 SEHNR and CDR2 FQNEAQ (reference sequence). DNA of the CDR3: TGTGCCAGCAGCTTAACGGCAGAATACACTGAAGCTTTCTTT. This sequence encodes CASSLTAEYTEAFF.

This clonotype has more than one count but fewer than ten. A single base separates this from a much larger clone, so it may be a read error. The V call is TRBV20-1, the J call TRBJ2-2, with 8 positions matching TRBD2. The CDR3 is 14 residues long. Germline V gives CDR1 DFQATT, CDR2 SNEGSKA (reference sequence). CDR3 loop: CSATAAGETGELVF. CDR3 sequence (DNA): TGCAGTGCTACCGCAGCGGGGGAAACCGGGGAGCTGGTTTTT.

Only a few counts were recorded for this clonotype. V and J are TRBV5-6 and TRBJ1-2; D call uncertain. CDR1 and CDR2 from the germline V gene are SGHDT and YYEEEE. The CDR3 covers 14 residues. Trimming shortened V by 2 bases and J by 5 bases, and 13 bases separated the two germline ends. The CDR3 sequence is CASSFLGRLYGYTF. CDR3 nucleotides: TGTGCCAGCAGCTTTCTAGGACGACTATATGGCTACACCTTC.

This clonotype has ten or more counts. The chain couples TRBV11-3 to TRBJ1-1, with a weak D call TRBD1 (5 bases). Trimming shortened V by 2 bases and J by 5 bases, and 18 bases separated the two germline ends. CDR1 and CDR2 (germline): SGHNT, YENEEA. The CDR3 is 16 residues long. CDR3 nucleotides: TGTGCCAGCAGCTTAAGTCCGGGACGAGGGGATACTGAAGCTTTCTTT. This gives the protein CASSLSPGRGDTEAFF. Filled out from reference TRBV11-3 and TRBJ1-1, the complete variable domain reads EAGVVQSPRYKIIEKKQPVAFWCNPISGHNTLYWYLQNLGQGPELLIRYENEEAVDDSQLPKDRFSAERLKGVDSTLKIQPAELGDSAVYLCASSLSPGRGDTEAFFGQGTRLTVV.

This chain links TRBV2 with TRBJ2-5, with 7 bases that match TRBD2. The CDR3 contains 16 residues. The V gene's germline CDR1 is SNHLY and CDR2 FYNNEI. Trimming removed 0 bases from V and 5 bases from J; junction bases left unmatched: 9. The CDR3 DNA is TGTGCCAGCAGTGAAGCGCGGGACTACCCAAGGGAGACCCAGTACTTC. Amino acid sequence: CASSEARDYPRETQYF.

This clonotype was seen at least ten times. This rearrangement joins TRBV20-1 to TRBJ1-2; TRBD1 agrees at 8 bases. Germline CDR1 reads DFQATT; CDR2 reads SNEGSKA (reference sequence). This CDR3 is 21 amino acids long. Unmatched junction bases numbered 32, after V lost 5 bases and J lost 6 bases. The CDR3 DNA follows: TGCAGTGCTGGGCGGGGACAGGTCTTCGGGGCAACCTCCCAAATCAAAGATGGCTACACCTTC. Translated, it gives CSAGRGQVFGATSQIKDGYTF.

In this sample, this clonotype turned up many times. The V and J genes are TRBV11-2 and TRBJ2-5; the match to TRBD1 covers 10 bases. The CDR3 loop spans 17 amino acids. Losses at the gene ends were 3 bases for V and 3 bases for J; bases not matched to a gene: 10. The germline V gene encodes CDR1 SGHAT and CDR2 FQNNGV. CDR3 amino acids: CASSFPSGTGAEETQYF. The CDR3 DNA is TGTGCCAGCAGCTTTCCCTCCGGGACAGGGGCTGAAGAGACCCAGTACTTC.

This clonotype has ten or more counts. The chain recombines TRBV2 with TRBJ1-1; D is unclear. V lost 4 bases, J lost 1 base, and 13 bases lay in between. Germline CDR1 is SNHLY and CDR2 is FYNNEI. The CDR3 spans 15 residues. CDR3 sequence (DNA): TGTGCCAGCAGTGGTGAGGTGGGCGCGAACACTGAAGCTTTCTTT. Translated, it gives CASSGEVGANTEAFF.

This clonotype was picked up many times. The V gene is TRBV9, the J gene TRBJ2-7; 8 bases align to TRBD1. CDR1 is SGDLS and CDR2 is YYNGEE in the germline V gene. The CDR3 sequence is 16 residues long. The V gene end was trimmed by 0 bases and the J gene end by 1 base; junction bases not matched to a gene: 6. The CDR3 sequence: CASSVDAGGISYEQYF. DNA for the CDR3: TGTGCCAGCAGCGTAGACGCAGGGGGCATATCCTACGAGCAGTACTTC.

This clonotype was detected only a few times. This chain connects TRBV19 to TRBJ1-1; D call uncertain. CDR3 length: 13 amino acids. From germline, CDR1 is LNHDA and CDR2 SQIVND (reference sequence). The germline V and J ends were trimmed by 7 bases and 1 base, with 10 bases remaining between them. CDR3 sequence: CASNLRPNTEAFF. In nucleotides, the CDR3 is TGTGCCAGTAACCTGAGGCCGAACACTGAAGCTTTCTTT.

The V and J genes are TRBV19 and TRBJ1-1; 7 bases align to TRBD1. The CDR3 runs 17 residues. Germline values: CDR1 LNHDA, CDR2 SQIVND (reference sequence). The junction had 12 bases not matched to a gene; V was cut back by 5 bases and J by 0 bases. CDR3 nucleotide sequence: TGTGCCAGTAGTGCCTCCCGGGACAGATACATGAACACTGAAGCTTTCTTT. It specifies CASSASRDRYMNTEAFF.

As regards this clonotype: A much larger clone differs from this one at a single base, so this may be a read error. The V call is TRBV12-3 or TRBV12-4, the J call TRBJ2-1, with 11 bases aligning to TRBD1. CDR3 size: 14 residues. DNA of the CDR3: TGTACCAGCAGTCCGGACAGGGGGCAAGGTGAGCAGTTCTTC. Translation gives CTSSPDRGQGEQFF.

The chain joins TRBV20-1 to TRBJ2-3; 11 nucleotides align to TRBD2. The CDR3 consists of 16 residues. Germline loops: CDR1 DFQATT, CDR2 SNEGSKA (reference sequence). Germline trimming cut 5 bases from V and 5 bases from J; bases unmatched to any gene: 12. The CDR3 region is CSAPDIAGGPVDTQYF. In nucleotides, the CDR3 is TGCAGTGCTCCTGATATAGCGGGAGGGCCGGTAGATACGCAGTATTTT.

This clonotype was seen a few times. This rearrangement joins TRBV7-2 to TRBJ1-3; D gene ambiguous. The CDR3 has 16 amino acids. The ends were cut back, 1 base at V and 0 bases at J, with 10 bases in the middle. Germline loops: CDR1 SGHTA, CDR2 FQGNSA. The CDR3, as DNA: TGTGCCAGCAGCTTAGAGGTTCCCATCTCTGGAAACACCATATATTTT. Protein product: CASSLEVPISGNTIYF.

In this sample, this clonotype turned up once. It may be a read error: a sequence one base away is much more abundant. CDR3 residues: CAGSRDTYNEQFF. Written as DNA, the CDR3 is TGTGCCGGCAGCCGGGACACTTACAATGAGCAGTTCTTC. The chain recombines TRBV11-2 with TRBJ2-1; TRBD1 might be the D (6 bases). The CDR3 runs 13 residues. CDR1 SGHAT and CDR2 FQNNGV come from the germline V gene.